The 14 T cell receptor beta chains below come from one sample, sequenced in a study of T cell responses to AZD1222 COVID-19 vaccine. The assay was immunoSEQ multiplex PCR, and TCRdb's table has in-frame clones only and misses some. The sample comprises about 130,000 clones, roughly 89% of which are singletons, and about 1.1% rests with the top ten. The sequencing here drew on peripheral blood, taken 28 days after the second AZD1222 dose. The source is an adult who received the AZD1222 COVID-19 vaccine.

This rearrangement joins TRBV28 to TRBJ2-7; perhaps TRBD2 as D (5 bases). The CDR3 runs to 15 residues. V lost 5 bases and J lost 7, with 21 bases in between. CDR1 and CDR2 (germline): MDHEN, SYDVKM. The CDR3 region is CASSRRERLMGEQYF. The CDR3 nucleotides read TGTGCCAGCAGTCGACGTGAGCGGCTTATGGGAGAGCAGTACTTC. Based on the CDR3 plus reference TRBV28 and TRBJ2-7, the full variable domain is DVKVTQSSRYLVKRTGEKVFLECVQDMDHENMFWYRQDPGLGLRLIYFSYDVKMKEKGDIPEGYSVSREKKERFSLILESASTNQTSMYLCASSRRERLMGEQYFGPGTRLTVT.

The chain employs TRBV3-1 (or the pseudogene TRBV3-2) and TRBJ1-5, with 8 bases fitting TRBD1. The V gene end was trimmed by 2 bases and the J gene end by 0 bases; junction bases not matched to a gene: 9. The CDR3 is 18 residues long. Germline CDR1 LGHDT, CDR2 YNNKEL (reference sequence). The CDR3, as DNA: TGTGCCAGCAGCCAATCCTCCGGGACAGGAACTAGCAATCAGCCCCAGCATTTT. Translating gives CASSQSSGTGTSNQPQHF.

This sequence joins TRBV7-9 and TRBJ2-5, with D possibly TRBD2 on 6 matching bases. Trimming removed 5 bases from V and 5 bases from J, with 15 bases in between. The CDR3 runs 14 residues. Germline lookup yields CDR1 SEHNR and CDR2 FQNEAQ (reference sequence). The CDR3 coding sequence is TGTGCCAGCAGCCGTCGACTAGTTCTGGAGACCCAGTACTTC. Translation: CASSRRLVLETQYF.

V usage is TRBV14 and J usage is TRBJ1-4, with D unclear. Germline assignment: CDR1 SGHDN and CDR2 FVKESK. V shed 4 bases and J shed 3 bases, with 9 bases lying between them. This CDR3 is built from 14 residues. The CDR3 region is CASSRRLSNEKLFF. In DNA, the CDR3 is TGTGCCAGCAGCCGTCGGTTATCTAATGAAAAACTGTTTTTT.

The rearrangement uses TRBV12-3 or TRBV12-4 and TRBJ1-1; D gene ambiguous. V lost 8 bases and J lost 11, with 15 bases in between. The CDR3 covers 11 residues. The CDR3 DNA reads TGTGCCAGCGCGCAGTGGCGTGGGGCTTTCTTT. Its translation is CASAQWRGAFF.

Written as DNA, the CDR3 is TGTGCCAGCAGTTTTCGCATGGGAACTAATGAAAAACTGTTTTTT. Translating gives CASSFRMGTNEKLFF. The chain couples TRBV27 to TRBJ1-4; D gene unclear. Trimming took off 3 bases at V and 1 base at J, with 9 bases between the two ends. Germline loops: CDR1 MNHEY, CDR2 SMNVEV (reference sequence). The CDR3 is 15 amino acids. Together with reference TRBV27 and TRBJ1-4, the CDR3 gives the full variable domain: EAQVTQNPRYLITVTGKKLTVTCSQNMNHEYMSWYRQDPGLGLRQIYYSMNVEVTDKGDVPEGYKVSRKEKRNFPLILESPSPNQTSLYFCASSFRMGTNEKLFFGSGTQLSVL.

This chain links TRBV7-8 with TRBJ2-3, with no clear D. This CDR3 region has 12 residues. V dropped 5 bases and J dropped 7 bases, with 10 bases sitting between them. Per the germline V gene, CDR1 is SGHVS and CDR2 is FQNEAQ. The CDR3 DNA is TGTGCCAGCAGCCTACCGAGGAATACGCAGTATTTT. Amino acid sequence: CASSLPRNTQYF.

Concerning this clone: Other DNA sequences in this specimen translate into the identical CDR3. The chain combines TRBV6-6 with TRBJ1-1; D may be TRBD1 (6 bases). Trimming shortened V by 5 bases and J by 8 bases, and 15 bases separated the two germline ends. From germline, CDR1 is MNHNY and CDR2 SVGAGI (reference sequence). CDR3 length: 13 amino acids. The CDR3 DNA is TGTGCCAGCAGTCCCACAGGGAGGGTCGAAGCTTTCTTT. It specifies CASSPTGRVEAFF.

This clone was counted once. V is TRBV2 and J is TRBJ1-4; D uncertain. The CDR3 has 13 residues. V lost 5 bases and J 6 bases, leaving 10 bases between the germline ends. In germline, CDR1 is SNHLY, CDR2 FYNNEI. For the CDR3, the DNA is TGTGCCAGCAGTCGTCAGAGGGATGAAAAACTGTTTTTT. Translation gives CASSRQRDEKLFF.

This chain uses TRBV5-4 with TRBJ1-5; possibly TRBD1 for D (6 bases). Trimming shortened V by 2 bases and J by 7 bases, and 10 bases separated the two germline ends. The germline CDR1 and CDR2 sequences are SGHNT and YYREEE (reference sequence). This CDR3 is built from 13 residues. CDR3 nucleotides: TGTGCCAGCAGCTTAGGGGGGGAGCAGCCCCAGCATTTT. This gives the protein CASSLGGEQPQHF.

The chain uses TRBV29-1 and TRBJ1-4; D not resolved. The CDR3 length is 12 residues. V lost 8 bases and J 4 bases, leaving 11 bases between the germline ends. Germline loops: CDR1 SQVTM, CDR2 ANQGSEA. The CDR3 DNA is TGCAGCTTTCGACGGGGTAATGAAAAACTGTTTTTT. Translating it yields CSFRRGNEKLFF.

V usage is TRBV19 and J usage is TRBJ2-3; the D gene could be TRBD1 or TRBD2 (5 bases each). The V end was cut by 4 bases, the J end by 6 bases, with 20 bases between. Germline lookup yields CDR1 LNHDA and CDR2 SQIVND (reference sequence). The CDR3 covers 16 residues. The CDR3, as DNA: TGTGCCAGTAGTACCGGGACCACTCCCCTGAGCGATACGCAGTATTTT. Residues: CASSTGTTPLSDTQYF.

The chain joins TRBV7-9 to TRBJ1-1, with TRBD1 as a possible D gene (5 bases). V was shortened by 5 bases and J by 0 bases, with 13 bases between the two germline ends. Germline CDR1 SEHNR, CDR2 FQNEAQ (reference sequence). The CDR3 has 15 residues. In DNA form, the CDR3 reads TGTGCCAGCAGCCCGACGGGGCACATGAACACTGAAGCTTTCTTT. Translation gives CASSPTGHMNTEAFF.

This chain joins TRBV3-1 (or the pseudogene TRBV3-2) and TRBJ1-1; D is ambiguous. Germline CDR1 is LGHDT and CDR2 is YNNKEL (reference sequence). The CDR3 has 12 residues. V lost 4 bases and J 6 bases, leaving 9 bases between the germline ends. The CDR3 nucleotides are TGTGCCAGCAGCCCCCGAGGATCTGAAGCTTTCTTT. Its translation is CASSPRGSEAFF.